This TCR beta chain comes out of a study of blood T cell repertoires in COVID-19. Study overall: Both acute and convalescent COVID-19 samples were obtained from the United States, Italy and Spain. PBMCs, B-cell-depleted T cells, or T cells provided the cDNA or gDNA that made up the material.

CDR3 length: 17 residues. Germline V gene data show CDR1 as MNHEY and CDR2 as SMNVEV (reference sequence). Trimming left V 5 bases short and J 0 bases short, with 18 bases between. Authors' analysis steps: By means of reference gene primer amplification, nucleated cell counts were estimated. The method was immunoSEQ multiplex PCR; TCRdb's version includes in-frame clones alone and lacks a portion of them. That table is the source of V, J and clone size, and D and trimming were worked out from the DNA. Here the sample spans around 190,000 clones, roughly 80% being singletons. Material for sequencing was peripheral blood. This clonotype originated in a man aged 55 to 69 with acute or convalescent COVID-19. The rearrangement links TRBV27 to TRBJ2-3; weak D call: TRBD2 (5 bases). The CDR3 loop is CASSEGLPISSTDTQYF. CDR3 nucleotides: TGTGCCAGCAGTGAAGGACTTCCAATCTCTAGCACAGATACGCAGTATTTT.